The entry below describes one T cell receptor beta chain. Its target is unknown. The record originates from a study of response to subunit inactivated influenza vaccine. Study-wide findings and caveats: T cells newly recruited by each seasonal influenza vaccination are few, the authors suggested.

TCRdb fed the RT-PCR reads into MiXCR, producing one record per CDR3 protein. The sample records more than 550,000 distinct CDR3 sequences, roughly 10% being singletons. CDR1 is LNHNV, CDR2 YYDKDF, per germline (reference sequence). The CDR3 covers 17 residues. V lost 1 base to trimming and J lost 3 bases, with 17 bases between them. The source is a man in his fifties who received an inactivated influenza vaccine. The sequences come from PBMCs from blood, collected on the day of vaccination. This sequence joins TRBV15 and TRBJ2-3; TRBD1 is a possible D gene (5 bases). CDR3 coding DNA: TGTGCCACCAGCAGAGGCTCCAGGGTATCCGGGACAGATACGCAGTATTTT. This codes for CATSRGSRVSGTDTQYF.